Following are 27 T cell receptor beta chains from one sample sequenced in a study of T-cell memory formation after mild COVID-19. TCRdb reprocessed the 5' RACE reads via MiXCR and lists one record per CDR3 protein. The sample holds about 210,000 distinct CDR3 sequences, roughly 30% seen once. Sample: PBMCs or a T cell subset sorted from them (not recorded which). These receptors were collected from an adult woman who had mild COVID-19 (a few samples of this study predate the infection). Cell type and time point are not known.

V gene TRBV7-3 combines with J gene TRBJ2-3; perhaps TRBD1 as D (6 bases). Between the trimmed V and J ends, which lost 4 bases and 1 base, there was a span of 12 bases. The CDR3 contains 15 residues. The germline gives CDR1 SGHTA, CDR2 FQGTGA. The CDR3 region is CASSSQGRGTDTQYF. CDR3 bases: TGTGCCAGCAGCTCTCAGGGGCGAGGCACAGATACGCAGTATTTT.

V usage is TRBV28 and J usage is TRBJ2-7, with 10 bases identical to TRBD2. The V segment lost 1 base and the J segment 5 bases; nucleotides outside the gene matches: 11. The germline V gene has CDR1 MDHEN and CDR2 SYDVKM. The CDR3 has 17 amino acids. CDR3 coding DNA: TGTGCCAGCAGTTTATCCACTCGGGCTAGCGGGAGCAACGAGCAGTACTTC. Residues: CASSLSTRASGSNEQYF.

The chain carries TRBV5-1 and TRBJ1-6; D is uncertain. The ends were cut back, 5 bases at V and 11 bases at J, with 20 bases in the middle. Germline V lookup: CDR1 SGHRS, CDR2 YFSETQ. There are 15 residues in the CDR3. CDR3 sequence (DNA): TGCGCCAGCAGTACGGAGACCTTCCCACGCGCACCCCTCCACTTT. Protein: CASSTETFPRAPLHF.

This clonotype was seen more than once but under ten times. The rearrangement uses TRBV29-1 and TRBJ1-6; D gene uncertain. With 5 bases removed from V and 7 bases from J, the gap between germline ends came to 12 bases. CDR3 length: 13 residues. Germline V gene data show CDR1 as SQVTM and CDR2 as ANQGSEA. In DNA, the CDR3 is TGCAGCGTTTTTAGTCGGTTCAATTCACCCCTCCACTTT. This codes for CSVFSRFNSPLHF.

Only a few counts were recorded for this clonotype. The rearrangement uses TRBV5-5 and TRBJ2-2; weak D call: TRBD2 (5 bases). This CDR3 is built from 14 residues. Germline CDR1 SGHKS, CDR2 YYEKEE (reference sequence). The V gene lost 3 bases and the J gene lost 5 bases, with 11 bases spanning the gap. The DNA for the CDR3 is TGTGCCAGCAGCTCCGCTGCGGGTACCGGGGAGCTGTTTTTT. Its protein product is CASSSAAGTGELFF.

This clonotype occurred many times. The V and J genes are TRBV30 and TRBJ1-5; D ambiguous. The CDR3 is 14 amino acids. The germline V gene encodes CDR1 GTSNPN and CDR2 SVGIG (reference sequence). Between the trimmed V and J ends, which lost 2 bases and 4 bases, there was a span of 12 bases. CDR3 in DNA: TGTGCCTGGAGTAATTTGGGATCGAATCAGCCCCAGCATTTT. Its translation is CAWSNLGSNQPQHF.

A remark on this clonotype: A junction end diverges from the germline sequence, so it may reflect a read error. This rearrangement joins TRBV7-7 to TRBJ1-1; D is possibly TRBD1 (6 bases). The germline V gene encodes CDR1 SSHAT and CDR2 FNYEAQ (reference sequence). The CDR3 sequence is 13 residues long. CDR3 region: CASSPAEGAEAFF. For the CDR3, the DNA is TGTGCTAGCAGCCCTGCGGAGGGGGCTGAAGCTTTCTTT. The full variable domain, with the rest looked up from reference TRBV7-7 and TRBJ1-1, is GAGVSQSPRYKVTKRGQDVTLRCDPISSHATLYWYQQALGQGPEFLTYFNYEAQPDKSGLPSDRFSAERPEGSISTLTIQRTEQRDSAMYRCASSPAEGAEAFFGQGTRLTVV.

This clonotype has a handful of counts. The CDR3 nucleotides read TGTGCCAGCTCACCACCGTGGGCAGGAGGCGGCTATGGCTACACCTTC. Translated: CASSPPWAGGGYGYTF. V gene TRBV18 combines with J gene TRBJ1-2; D remains ambiguous. With 0 bases removed from V and 4 bases from J, the gap between germline ends came to 15 bases. The CDR3 is 16 amino acids. Germline CDR1 is KGHSH and CDR2 is LQKENI.

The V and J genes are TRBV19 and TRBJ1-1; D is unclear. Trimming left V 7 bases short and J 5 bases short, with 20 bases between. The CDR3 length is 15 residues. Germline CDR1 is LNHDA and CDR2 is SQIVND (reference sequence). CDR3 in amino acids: CASTLGGFPGTEAFF. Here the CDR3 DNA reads TGTGCCAGTACCTTGGGTGGGTTCCCGGGGACTGAAGCTTTCTTT.

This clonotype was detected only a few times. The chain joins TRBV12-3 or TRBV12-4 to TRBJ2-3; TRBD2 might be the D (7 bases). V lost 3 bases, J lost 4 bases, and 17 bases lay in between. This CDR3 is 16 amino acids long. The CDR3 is CASSFVGGGSADTQYF. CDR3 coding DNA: TGTGCCAGCAGTTTCGTGGGGGGCGGGAGTGCAGATACGCAGTATTTT.

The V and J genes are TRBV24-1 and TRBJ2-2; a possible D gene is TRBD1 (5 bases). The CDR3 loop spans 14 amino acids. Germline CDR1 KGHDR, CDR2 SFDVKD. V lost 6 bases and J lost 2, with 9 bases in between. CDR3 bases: TGTGCCACCAGTAACAGGATCAACACCGGGGAGCTGTTTTTT. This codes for CATSNRINTGELFF.

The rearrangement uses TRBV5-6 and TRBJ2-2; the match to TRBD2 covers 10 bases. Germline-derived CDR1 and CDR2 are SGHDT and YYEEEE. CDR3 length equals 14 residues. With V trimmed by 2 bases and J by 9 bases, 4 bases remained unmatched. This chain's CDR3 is CASSLAGGPRELFF. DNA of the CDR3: TGTGCCAGCAGCTTAGCGGGGGGGCCCCGGGAGCTGTTTTTT.

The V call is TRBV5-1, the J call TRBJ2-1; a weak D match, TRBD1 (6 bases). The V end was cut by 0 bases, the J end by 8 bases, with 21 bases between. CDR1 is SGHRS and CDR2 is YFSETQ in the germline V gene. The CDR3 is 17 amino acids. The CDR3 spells CASSLASFGTSYDEQFF. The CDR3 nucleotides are TGCGCCAGCAGCTTGGCCTCTTTTGGGACATCTTACGATGAGCAGTTCTTC.

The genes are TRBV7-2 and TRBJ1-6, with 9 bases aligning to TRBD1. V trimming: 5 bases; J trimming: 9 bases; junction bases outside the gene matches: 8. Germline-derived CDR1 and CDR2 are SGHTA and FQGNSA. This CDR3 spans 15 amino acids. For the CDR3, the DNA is TGTGCCAGCAGCGGGGCGGGGACAGGGAGTTCACCCCTCCACTTT. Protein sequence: CASSGAGTGSSPLHF.

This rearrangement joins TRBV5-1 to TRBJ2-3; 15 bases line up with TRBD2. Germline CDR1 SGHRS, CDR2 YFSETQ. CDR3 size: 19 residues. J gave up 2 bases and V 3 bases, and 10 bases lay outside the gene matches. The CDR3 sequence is CASSSGLAGGHPLTDTQYF. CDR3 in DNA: TGCGCCAGCAGCTCGGGACTAGCGGGGGGCCACCCTCTCACAGATACGCAGTATTTT.

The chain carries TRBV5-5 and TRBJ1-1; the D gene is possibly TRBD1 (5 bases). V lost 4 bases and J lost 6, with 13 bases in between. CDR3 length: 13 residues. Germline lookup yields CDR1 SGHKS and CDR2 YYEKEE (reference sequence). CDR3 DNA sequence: TGTGCCAGCAGCCGGACGGTGGGGGCTGAAGCTTTCTTT. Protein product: CASSRTVGAEAFF.

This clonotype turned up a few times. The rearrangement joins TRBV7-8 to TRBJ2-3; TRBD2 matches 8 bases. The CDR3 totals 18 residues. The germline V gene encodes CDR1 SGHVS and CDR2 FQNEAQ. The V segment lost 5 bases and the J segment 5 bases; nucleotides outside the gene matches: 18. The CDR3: CASSPWLLAGLSLDTQYF. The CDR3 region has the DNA TGTGCCAGCAGCCCTTGGCTCCTAGCGGGCCTCTCACTAGATACGCAGTATTTT.

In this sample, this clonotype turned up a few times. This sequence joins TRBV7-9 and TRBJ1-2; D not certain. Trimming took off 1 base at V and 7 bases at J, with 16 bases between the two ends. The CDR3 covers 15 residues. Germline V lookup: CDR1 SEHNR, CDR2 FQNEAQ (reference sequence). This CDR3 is CASSLELAAPLGYTF. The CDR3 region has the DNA TGTGCCAGCAGCTTAGAGTTGGCGGCCCCCCTTGGCTACACCTTC. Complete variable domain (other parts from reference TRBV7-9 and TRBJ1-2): DTGVSQNPRHKITKRGQNVTFRCDPISEHNRLYWYRQTLGQGPEFLTYFQNEAQLEKSRLLSDRFSAERPKGSFSTLEIQRTEQGDSAMYLCASSLELAAPLGYTFGSGTRLTVV.

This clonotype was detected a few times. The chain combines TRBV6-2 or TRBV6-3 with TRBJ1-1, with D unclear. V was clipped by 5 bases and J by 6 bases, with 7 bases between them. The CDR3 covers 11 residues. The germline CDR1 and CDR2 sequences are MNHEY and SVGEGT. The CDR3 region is CASSRFAEAFF. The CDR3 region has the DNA TGTGCCAGCAGTAGGTTTGCTGAAGCTTTCTTT.

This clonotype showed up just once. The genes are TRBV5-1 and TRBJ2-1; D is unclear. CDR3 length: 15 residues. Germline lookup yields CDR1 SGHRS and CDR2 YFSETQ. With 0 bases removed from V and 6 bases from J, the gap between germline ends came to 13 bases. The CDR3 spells CASSLALTAVNEQFF. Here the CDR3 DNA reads TGCGCCAGCAGCTTGGCGCTGACCGCTGTCAATGAGCAGTTCTTC.

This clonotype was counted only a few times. Here the CDR3 reads CASSPSGLAGGDTQYF. CDR3 DNA sequence: TGTGCCAGCAGCCCCTCAGGACTAGCGGGAGGGGATACGCAGTATTTT. The chain combines TRBV7-2 with TRBJ2-3, with 15 bases fitting TRBD2. The germline V gene has CDR1 SGHTA and CDR2 FQGNSA. The CDR3 runs 16 residues. V trimming: 5 bases; J trimming: 6 bases; junction bases outside the gene matches: 6.

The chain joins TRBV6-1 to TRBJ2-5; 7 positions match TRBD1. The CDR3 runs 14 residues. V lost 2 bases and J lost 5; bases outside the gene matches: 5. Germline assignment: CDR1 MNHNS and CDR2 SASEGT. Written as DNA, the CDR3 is TGTGCCAGCAGTGAAAGGGGGCCGAAGGAGACCCAGTACTTC. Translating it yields CASSERGPKETQYF.

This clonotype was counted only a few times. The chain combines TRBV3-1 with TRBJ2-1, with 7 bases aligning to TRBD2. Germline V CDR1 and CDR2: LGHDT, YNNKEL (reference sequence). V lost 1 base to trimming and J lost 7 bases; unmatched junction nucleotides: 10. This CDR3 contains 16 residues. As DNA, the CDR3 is TGTGCCAGCAGCCAAGCCCTCTTCTCGCGGGGGAATGAGCAGTTCTTC. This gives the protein CASSQALFSRGNEQFF.

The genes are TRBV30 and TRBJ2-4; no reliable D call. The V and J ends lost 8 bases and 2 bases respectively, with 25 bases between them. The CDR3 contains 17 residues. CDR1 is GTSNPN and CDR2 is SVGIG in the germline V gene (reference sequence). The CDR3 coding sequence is TGTGCCCCTTTCGAGCAGGAAGGATGCTTTTCCAAAAACATTCAGTACTTC. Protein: CAPFEQEGCFSKNIQYF.

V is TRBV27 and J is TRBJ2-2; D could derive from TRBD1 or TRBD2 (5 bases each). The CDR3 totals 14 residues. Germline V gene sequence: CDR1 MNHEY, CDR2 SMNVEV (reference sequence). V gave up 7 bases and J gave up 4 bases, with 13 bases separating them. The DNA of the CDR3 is TGTGCCAGCAAATCACTGGGGGTCACCGGGGAGCTGTTTTTT. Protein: CASKSLGVTGELFF.

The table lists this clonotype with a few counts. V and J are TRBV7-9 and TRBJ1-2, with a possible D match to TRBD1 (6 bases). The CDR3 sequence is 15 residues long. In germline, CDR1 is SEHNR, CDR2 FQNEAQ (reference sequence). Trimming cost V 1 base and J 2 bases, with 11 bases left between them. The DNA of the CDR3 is TGTGCCAGCAGCTTAGACGCACAGGGAAACTATGGCTACACCTTC. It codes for CASSLDAQGNYGYTF.

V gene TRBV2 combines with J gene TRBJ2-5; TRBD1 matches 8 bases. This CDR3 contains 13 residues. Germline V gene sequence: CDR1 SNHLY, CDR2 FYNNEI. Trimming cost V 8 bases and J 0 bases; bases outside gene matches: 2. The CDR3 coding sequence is TGTGCCAGCCACAGGGGGTACCAAGAGACCCAGTACTTC. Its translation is CASHRGYQETQYF.